The 30 T cell receptor beta chains presented below share a single source sample, sequenced in a study of glioma-infiltrating T cells. Using RNA template, CDR3s of TCR alpha and beta were amplified with iRepertoire arm-PCR. One entry per CDR3 protein, called by TCRdb with MiXCR from the multiplex PCR reads. The table has 300,000 to 400,000 distinct CDR3 sequences, 41% seen once; the top ten hold around 11%. The sequenced sample was glioma tissue, nonneoplastic brain tissue, or PBMCs (not recorded which). These receptors all stem from a human donor with low-grade glioma or glioblastoma, undergoing nonglioma brain surgery, or in good health (not recorded which).

The genes are TRBV20-1 and TRBJ2-7; 10 nucleotides match TRBD2. This CDR3 region has 13 residues. After removal of 6 bases from V and 2 bases from J, the junction contained 4 bases not matched to a gene. The germline gives CDR1 DFQATT, CDR2 SNEGSKA (reference sequence). The CDR3 reads CSAGTSAPYEQYF. Here the CDR3 DNA reads TGCAGTGCCGGGACTAGCGCTCCCTACGAGCAGTACTTC.

In regard to this clonotype: Possible read error: a much larger clone is one base away. V gene TRBV10-3 combines with J gene TRBJ1-2; TRBD1 might be the D (6 bases). V was shortened by 3 bases and J by 2 bases, with 10 bases between the two germline ends. This CDR3 has 14 amino acids. Germline V CDR1 and CDR2: ENHRY, SYGVKD. The CDR3 protein is CAISEGGNNYGYTF. DNA for the CDR3: TGTGCCATCAGTGAAGGGGGGAACAACTATGGCTACACCTTC.

V and J are TRBV4-1 and TRBJ1-2, with 9 bases aligning to TRBD1. CDR1 is MGHRA, CDR2 YSYEKL, per germline. The CDR3 covers 15 residues. The V and J ends lost 1 base and 8 bases, in that order; junction bases with no gene match: 8. In DNA, the CDR3 is TGCGCCAGCAGCCAAGCGGACAGGGGATTACAAGGCTACACCTTC. Protein product: CASSQADRGLQGYTF.

In this sample, this clonotype turned up many times. The genes are TRBV2 and TRBJ2-3, with D unclear. Germline values: CDR1 SNHLY, CDR2 FYNNEI. The V and J ends lost 5 bases and 1 base respectively, with 10 bases between them. This CDR3 spans 14 amino acids. Written as DNA, the CDR3 is TGTGCCAGCAGTCGCTTCCAGGGCACAGATACGCAGTATTTT. Protein sequence: CASSRFQGTDTQYF.

Only a few counts were recorded for this clonotype. The chain has TRBV27 and TRBJ2-7, with 12 bases aligning to TRBD2. The V and J ends lost 5 bases and 4 bases, in that order; junction bases with no gene match: 0. Germline V lookup: CDR1 MNHEY, CDR2 SMNVEV (reference sequence). The CDR3 length is 13 residues. The CDR3 reads CASSGTSGYEQYF. CDR3 DNA: TGTGCCAGCAGTGGGACTAGCGGGTACGAGCAGTACTTC.

By frequency in the sample, this clonotype is medium-sized (0.01 to 0.1%). The chain carries TRBV6-2 or TRBV6-3 and TRBJ2-1; the match to TRBD2 covers 12 bases. CDR3 length: 15 amino acids. Germline V gene lookup returns CDR1 MNHEY and CDR2 SVGEGT. J gave up 3 bases and V 7 bases, and 4 bases lay outside the gene matches. This chain's CDR3 is CASKTGLAGYNEQFF. The CDR3 nucleotides read TGTGCCAGCAAAACGGGACTAGCGGGCTACAATGAGCAGTTCTTC.

The chain combines TRBV4-1 with TRBJ1-1, with TRBD1 matching 9 bases. J gave up 5 bases and V 4 bases, and 5 bases lay outside the gene matches. Germline CDR1 reads MGHRA; CDR2 reads YSYEKL. The CDR3 sequence is 14 residues long. DNA for the CDR3: TGCGCCAGCAGCCGACAGGGGGATGGGACTGAAGCTTTCTTT. It yields the protein CASSRQGDGTEAFF.

A remark on this clonotype: A much more abundant neighbour one base away suggests this may be a read error. The conserved final phenylalanine or tryptophan is absent from the CDR3, which likely points to a read error. The chain joins TRBV6-2 or TRBV6-3 to TRBJ2-1; the D is unclear. Germline CDR1 is MNHEY and CDR2 is SVGEGT. Deletions cut 5 bases from V and 7 bases from J, with 12 bases between. The CDR3 is 13 amino acids. The CDR3 coding sequence is TGTGCCAGCAGTCTAGTGTGGTTTAATGAGCAGTTCCTC. Translated: CASSLVWFNEQFL.

CDR3 in DNA: TGTGCCAGTACCGCACAGGGCGGTAGCACAGATACGCAGTATTTT. Protein: CASTAQGGSTDTQYF. The chain links TRBV19 to TRBJ2-3, with a possible D match to TRBD1 (6 bases). CDR1 LNHDA and CDR2 SQIVND come from the germline V gene (reference sequence). The ends were cut back, 7 bases at V and 0 bases at J, with 14 bases in the middle. This CDR3 spans 15 amino acids. Combining the CDR3 with reference TRBV19 and TRBJ2-3 gives the whole variable domain DGGITQSPKYLFRKEGQNVTLSCEQNLNHDAMYWYRQDPGQGLRLIYYSQIVNDFQKGDIAEGYSVSREKKESFPLTVTSAQKNPTAFYLCASTAQGGSTDTQYFGPGTRLTVL.

The J gene is TRBJ1-5, the V gene TRBV4-2; 9 nucleotides match TRBD1. The CDR3 runs to 18 residues. V lost 1 base, J lost 2 bases, and 9 bases stayed unmatched. Germline values: CDR1 LGHNA, CDR2 YNFKEQ. DNA of the CDR3: TGTGCCAGCAGCCAAGTTAAAGGACAGGGGAGAGGCAATCAGCCCCAGCATTTT. Translation gives CASSQVKGQGRGNQPQHF.

The V gene is TRBV7-2, the J gene TRBJ2-2; 7 bases fit TRBD2. The CDR3 contains 15 residues. V lost 2 bases, J lost 7 bases, and 7 bases stayed unmatched. Germline V gives CDR1 SGHTA, CDR2 FQGNSA. CDR3 nucleotide sequence: TGTGCCAGCAGCTTATGGCGGGAGTTGGGCGGGGAGCTGTTTTTT. This sequence encodes CASSLWRELGGELFF.

The chain links TRBV10-3 to TRBJ1-1; D may be TRBD1 (5 bases). Trimming took 7 bases from V and 6 from J, leaving 9 bases between them. Germline values: CDR1 ENHRY, CDR2 SYGVKD. CDR3 length equals 11 residues. The chain's CDR3 is CAIKRGAEAFF. The CDR3 bases are TGTGCCATCAAGAGGGGCGCTGAAGCTTTCTTT.

With respect to this clonotype: An end of the junction does not agree with germline; a read error may underlie this. The rearrangement links TRBV7-2 to TRBJ2-3, with D perhaps matching TRBD2 (6 bases). CDR1 is SGHTA and CDR2 is FQGNSA in the germline V gene. The CDR3 loop spans 15 amino acids. CDR3 residues: CASSFRRESKDTQYF. As DNA, the CDR3 is TGTGCCAGCAGCTTCCGGCGGGAAAGCAAAGATACGCAGTATTTT.

The rearrangement joins TRBV19 to TRBJ2-7; the match to TRBD2 covers 11 bases. The CDR3 covers 13 residues. CDR1 LNHDA and CDR2 SQIVND come from the germline V gene (reference sequence). The V segment lost 6 bases and the J segment 5 bases; nucleotides outside the gene matches: 3. CDR3 DNA: TGTGCCAGTAGGCTAGCGGGAGGCCACGAGCAGTACTTC. Translated, it gives CASRLAGGHEQYF. The whole variable domain, filled in from reference TRBV19 and TRBJ2-7, reads DGGITQSPKYLFRKEGQNVTLSCEQNLNHDAMYWYRQDPGQGLRLIYYSQIVNDFQKGDIAEGYSVSREKKESFPLTVTSAQKNPTAFYLCASRLAGGHEQYFGPGTRLTVT.

This sequence joins TRBV5-1 and TRBJ2-7; D unresolved. Trimming stripped 5 bases from V and 0 bases from J, with 12 bases between. CDR3 size: 14 residues. Germline assignment: CDR1 SGHRS and CDR2 YFSETQ. In DNA form, the CDR3 reads TGCGCCAGCAGGCTCGGCCTGAGCTCCTACGAGCAGTACTTC. Translation: CASRLGLSSYEQYF. The full variable domain, completed using reference TRBV5-1 and TRBJ2-7, is KAGVTQTPRYLIKTRGQQVTLSCSPISGHRSVSWYQQTPGQGLQFLFEYFSETQRNKGNFPGRFSGRQFSNSRSEMNVSTLELGDSALYLCASRLGLSSYEQYFGPGTRLTVT.

This chain links TRBV4-2 with TRBJ1-4; 8 bases agree with TRBD1. Per the germline V gene, CDR1 is LGHNA and CDR2 is YNFKEQ. V lost 4 bases, J lost 8 bases, and 6 bases stayed unmatched. The CDR3 extends over 14 amino acids. CDR3 amino acids: CASSPEQGGEKLFF. The CDR3 bases are TGTGCCAGCAGCCCCGAACAGGGGGGAGAAAAACTGTTTTTT.

This clonotype appeared a few times. A read error may explain this, as a much larger clone is one base away. This chain links TRBV7-2 with TRBJ1-1, with a tentative D call TRBD1 (6 bases). The germline V gene encodes CDR1 SGHTA and CDR2 FQGNSA. This CDR3 spans 13 amino acids. Trimming took off 4 bases at V and 3 bases at J, with 9 bases between the two ends. CDR3 bases: TGTGCCAGCAGCTGGACAGAGGACACTGAAGCTTTCTTT. Protein product: CASSWTEDTEAFF.

This chain links TRBV19 with TRBJ1-2; 8 nucleotides agree with TRBD1. Germline V gene sequence: CDR1 LNHDA, CDR2 SQIVND (reference sequence). V shed 6 bases and J 4 bases; nucleotides not matched to a gene: 7. The CDR3 spans 14 residues. The CDR3 loop is CASREGTGPYGYTF. CDR3 in DNA: TGTGCCAGTAGAGAGGGGACAGGCCCCTATGGCTACACCTTC. Variable domain in full (rest from reference TRBV19 and TRBJ1-2): DGGITQSPKYLFRKEGQNVTLSCEQNLNHDAMYWYRQDPGQGLRLIYYSQIVNDFQKGDIAEGYSVSREKKESFPLTVTSAQKNPTAFYLCASREGTGPYGYTFGSGTRLTVV.

The rearrangement uses TRBV6-6 and TRBJ1-3; weak D call: TRBD1 (5 bases). The V gene lost 6 bases and the J gene lost 2 bases, with 11 bases spanning the gap. The CDR3 runs to 14 residues. CDR1 and CDR2 from the germline V gene are MNHNY and SVGAGI (reference sequence). The CDR3 sequence is CASSYRRPGNTIYF. CDR3 sequence (DNA): TGTGCCAGCAGCTACAGGCGTCCTGGAAACACCATATATTTT.

This chain links TRBV20-1 with TRBJ1-1; D is unclear. V was cut by 3 bases and J by 4 bases, with 12 bases left in between. The CDR3 is 13 amino acids. CDR1 DFQATT and CDR2 SNEGSKA come from the germline V gene (reference sequence). The CDR3: CSASIADGTEAFF. The CDR3, as DNA: TGCAGTGCTAGTATTGCCGACGGCACTGAAGCTTTCTTT.

The chain uses TRBV24-1 and TRBJ2-5, with D perhaps given as TRBD1 or TRBD2 (5 bases each). CDR1 and CDR2 from the germline V gene are KGHDR and SFDVKD. V gave up 3 bases and J gave up 4 bases, with 14 bases separating them. The CDR3 extends over 15 amino acids. Here the CDR3 DNA reads TGTGCCACCAGTGATAATAGGGGACCCGGAGAGACCCAGTACTTC. Translation: CATSDNRGPGETQYF.

This clonotype has ten or more counts. The rearrangement joins TRBV27 to TRBJ1-1; TRBD1 matches 8 bases. Germline values: CDR1 MNHEY, CDR2 SMNVEV (reference sequence). This CDR3 has 13 amino acids. The J segment lost 8 bases and the V segment lost 7 bases, leaving 9 bases of the junction unmatched. The CDR3 spells CASTNQGASEAFF. As DNA, the CDR3 is TGTGCCAGCACGAACCAGGGGGCTTCGGAAGCTTTCTTT.

Note on this clonotype: A much larger clone is a single base away; this may be a read error. CDR3 sequence reads: CASSLSGQGSYEQFF. The CDR3 region has the DNA TGTGCCAGCAGTTTATCCGGACAGGGGTCGTACGAGCAGTTCTTC. The chain is built from TRBV27 and TRBJ2-1; 9 nucleotides line up with TRBD1. Losses at the gene ends were 0 bases for V and 10 bases for J; bases not matched to a gene: 7. This CDR3 spans 15 amino acids. The germline gives CDR1 MNHEY, CDR2 SMNVEV (reference sequence).

This clonotype was counted between two and nine times. V is TRBV20-1 and J is TRBJ1-5, with D maybe TRBD1 (5 bases). The CDR3 totals 18 residues. Trimming took off 6 bases at V and 0 bases at J, with 24 bases between the two ends. In germline, CDR1 is DFQATT, CDR2 SNEGSKA (reference sequence). The CDR3 protein is CSAPPPGQGWGSNQPQHF. In DNA, the CDR3 is TGCAGTGCGCCTCCCCCGGGGCAGGGATGGGGTAGCAATCAGCCCCAGCATTTT.

This clonotype was picked up many times. This chain connects TRBV15 to TRBJ1-5; no clear D. Between the trimmed V and J ends, which lost 0 bases and 3 bases, there was a span of 12 bases. Per germline, CDR1 LNHNV and CDR2 YYDKDF (reference sequence). The length of the CDR3 is 16 residues. The chain's CDR3 is CATSRDRSALNQPQHF. For the CDR3, the DNA is TGTGCCACCAGCAGAGATCGGTCAGCACTCAATCAGCCCCAGCATTTT.

As concerns this clonotype: A single base separates this from a much larger clone, so it may be a read error. The V call is TRBV6-2 or TRBV6-3, the J call TRBJ2-3; 15 bases match TRBD2. The CDR3 has 19 residues. V gave up 4 bases and J gave up 3 bases; unmatched junction bases: 11. Germline V gene data show CDR1 as MNHEY and CDR2 as SVGEGT. CDR3 in amino acids: CASSSGLAGGPSRTDTQYF. CDR3 DNA sequence: TGTGCCAGCAGTTCGGGACTAGCGGGAGGCCCCTCCAGAACAGATACGCAGTATTTT.

The V and J genes are TRBV27 and TRBJ1-1; D remains ambiguous. Per germline, CDR1 MNHEY and CDR2 SMNVEV (reference sequence). There are 16 residues in the CDR3. V was cut by 6 bases and J by 3 bases, with 20 bases left in between. The CDR3 DNA is TGTGCCAGCAGCCAAGTCCCCTACGGTCAGGACACTGAAGCTTTCTTT. It encodes CASSQVPYGQDTEAFF.

The chain links TRBV19 to TRBJ1-1; possibly TRBD1 for D (6 bases). The CDR3 covers 15 residues. Germline V gene lookup returns CDR1 LNHDA and CDR2 SQIVND (reference sequence). The V and J ends lost 7 bases and 4 bases respectively, with 19 bases between them. The CDR3 sequence: CASTSFGGSGTEAFF. The CDR3 coding sequence is TGTGCCAGTACCTCATTCGGGGGCTCGGGCACTGAAGCTTTCTTT.

This clonotype was seen repeatedly, ten times or more. The chain carries TRBV27 and TRBJ2-1; D uncertain. V lost 1 base and J 2 bases, leaving 6 bases between the germline ends. The CDR3 length is 14 residues. In germline, CDR1 is MNHEY, CDR2 SMNVEV (reference sequence). This chain's CDR3 is CASSLLAAYNEQFF. The CDR3 nucleotides are TGTGCCAGCAGTTTATTGGCAGCCTACAATGAGCAGTTCTTC.

In this sample, this clonotype turned up many times. CDR3 amino acids: CSLAGFTSTDTQYF. The CDR3 nucleotides are TGCAGTTTAGCGGGATTTACTAGCACAGATACGCAGTATTTT. This rearrangement joins TRBV20-1 to TRBJ2-3; 8 bases align to TRBD2. The CDR3 length is 14 residues. J lost 0 bases, V lost 8 bases, and 7 bases had no gene match. Germline assignment: CDR1 DFQATT and CDR2 SNEGSKA (reference sequence).